A single sample gave rise to the 10 T cell receptor beta chains below, sequenced in a study of T-cell reconstitution after alpha-beta-depleted transplantation in children. Library preparation (for TCRbeta) was performed with unique molecular identifiers. MiXCR, applied by TCRdb to the PCR reads, yields one record per CDR3 protein. The sample yields 600,000 to 700,000 distinct CDR3 sequences, around 14% seen once. Sequences were derived from PBMCs, sampled before TCRalphabeta/CD19-depleted stem cell transplant. Receptor source: a girl aged 2 to 10 with congenital amegakaryocytic thrombocytopenia, due to receive a stem cell transplant.

There are many counts of this clonotype. The chain joins TRBV10-3 to TRBJ2-5; D not resolved. The CDR3 extends over 12 amino acids. Germline V gives CDR1 ENHRY, CDR2 SYGVKD. Trimming removed 1 base from V and 5 bases from J, with 5 bases in between. The DNA of the CDR3 is TGTGCCATCAGTGAGTTGGGGGAGACCCAGTACTTC. Its protein is CAISELGETQYF.

About this clonotype itself: One junction end disagrees with the germline gene, perhaps due to a read error. The V gene is TRBV10-3, the J gene TRBJ2-1; tentative D call: TRBD2 (5 bases). The CDR3 runs 15 residues. Germline V gene sequence: CDR1 ENHRY, CDR2 SYGVKD. This CDR3 reads CAISSGLYSYDEQFF. For the CDR3, the DNA is TGTGCCATCAGTAGCGGATTATACTCCTACGATGAGCAGTTCTTC.

At least ten counts were recorded for this clonotype. This chain links TRBV9 with TRBJ1-2, with D hard to call. CDR1 SGDLS and CDR2 YYNGEE come from the germline V gene. This CDR3 comprises 13 residues. V lost 1 base, J lost 2 bases, and 6 bases lay in between. The CDR3 loop reads CASSVRLNYGYTF. Written as DNA, the CDR3 is TGTGCCAGCAGCGTAAGACTAAACTATGGCTACACCTTC.

This sequence joins TRBV24-1 and TRBJ2-1, with 8 bases matching TRBD2. The CDR3 is 14 amino acids. The germline gives CDR1 KGHDR, CDR2 SFDVKD. The J segment lost 5 bases and the V segment lost 5 bases, leaving 4 bases of the junction unmatched. CDR3 nucleotides: TGTGCCACCAGTGGGGCGGGGGGTAACAATGAGCAGTTCTTC. This codes for CATSGAGGNNEQFF.

This clonotype was observed a handful of times. The chain links TRBV5-6 to TRBJ2-6, with a tentative D call TRBD1 (6 bases). Trimming took off 1 base at V and 3 bases at J, with 17 bases between the two ends. The CDR3 loop spans 18 amino acids. Germline V CDR1 and CDR2: SGHDT, YYEEEE. The CDR3 loop reads CASSLRLLGAFGANVLTF. CDR3 nucleotide sequence: TGTGCCAGCAGCTTGAGGTTGTTGGGGGCGTTTGGGGCCAACGTCCTGACTTTC.

In regard to this clonotype: An end of the junction differs from the germline gene, which may be a read error. This rearrangement joins TRBV5-1 to TRBJ1-2; D perhaps matches TRBD1 (5 bases). This CDR3 contains 14 residues. Germline V gives CDR1 SGHRS, CDR2 YFSETQ. In nucleotides, the CDR3 is TGCACCAGCAGCTCAGAAGCAGGGTACTATGGCTACACCTTC. Translating it yields CTSSSEAGYYGYTF.

This clonotype showed up just a few times. J is TRBJ2-1 and V is TRBV2; 11 bases are a match to TRBD2. The CDR3 has 15 amino acids. J gave up 9 bases and V 6 bases, and 10 bases lay outside the gene matches. From germline, CDR1 is SNHLY and CDR2 FYNNEI. CDR3 coding DNA: TGTGCCAGCAGAGCCACTAGCGGGAGAATCCGTGAGCAGTTCTTC. Encoded protein: CASRATSGRIREQFF.

This clonotype has a handful of counts. J is TRBJ2-5 and V is TRBV12-3 or TRBV12-4; TRBD1 is a possible D gene (5 bases). The CDR3 extends over 15 amino acids. V shed 4 bases and J shed 7 bases, with 19 bases lying between them. CDR3 sequence (DNA): TGTGCCAGCAGTTACTTCGGGCAGGAAAGGGGGACCCAGTACTTC. Protein: CASSYFGQERGTQYF.

The sample holds a few counts of this clonotype. This chain joins TRBV5-5 and TRBJ2-5; 12 positions match TRBD2. The CDR3 is 18 residues long. CDR1 is SGHKS and CDR2 is YYEKEE in the germline V gene (reference sequence). Trimming at V came to 0 bases and at J to 0 bases, leaving 6 bases not matched to a gene. For the CDR3, the DNA is TGTGCCAGCAGCTTGGGACAGCGACTAGCGGGAGACCAAGAGACCCAGTACTTC. This sequence encodes CASSLGQRLAGDQETQYF.

This clonotype was seen many times. V usage is TRBV6-5 and J usage is TRBJ2-2; D uncertain. The CDR3 sequence is 14 residues long. CDR1 is MNHEY and CDR2 is SVGAGI in the germline V gene. The germline V and J ends were trimmed by 4 bases and 4 bases, with 10 bases remaining between them. CDR3 sequence reads: CASSFQRITGELFF. CDR3 sequence (DNA): TGTGCCAGCAGTTTCCAGCGTATCACCGGGGAGCTGTTTTTT.